This T cell receptor (beta chain) emerged from a study of cytomegalovirus exposure and HLA in healthy donors. Primers: 60 Vbeta forward and 13 Jbeta reverse. Clones were read by immunoSEQ multiplex PCR, and TCRdb kept only the in-frame ones, dropping some. The listing records about 77,000 clones. The CDR3 consists of 15 residues. Losses at the gene ends were 5 bases for V and 3 bases for J; bases not matched to a gene: 8. Germline V gene sequence: CDR1 LNHDA, CDR2 SQIVND (reference sequence). The receptor was derived from a man in his forties or fifties in good health and CMV-seropositive. The rearrangement uses TRBV19 and TRBJ1-2, with 8 bases aligning to TRBD1. Input material: PBMCs. CDR3 bases: TGTGCCAGTAGTTTATCCAGGGGGCTGGACTATGGCTACACCTTC. This sequence encodes CASSLSRGLDYGYTF.